These 16 T cell receptor beta chains originate from one sample sequenced in a study of T cell changes during pregnancy in multiple sclerosis. Repertoires were generated with immunoSEQ multiplex PCR, while TCRdb's copy carries only in-frame clones and drops some. The sample holds around 100,000 clones; approximately 90% are singletons and the top ten take about 3%. Here the sequenced sample was peripheral blood, taken after pregnancy. These receptors were taken from a female donor with multiple sclerosis, enrolled in a pregnancy study.

The rearrangement joins TRBV5-1 to TRBJ2-5, with 7 nucleotides matching TRBD2. Germline V gene lookup returns CDR1 SGHRS and CDR2 YFSETQ. J gave up 2 bases and V 3 bases, and 7 bases lay outside the gene matches. The CDR3 spans 15 residues. CDR3 sequence reads: CASSWGGSGQETQYF. In DNA form, the CDR3 reads TGCGCCAGCAGCTGGGGGGGGAGCGGGCAAGAGACCCAGTACTTC.

The CDR3 protein is CASRVAGDGYTF. The CDR3 region has the DNA TGTGCCAGCAGGGTCGCCGGTGATGGCTACACCTTC. The rearrangement links TRBV27 to TRBJ1-2; D ambiguous. Deletions cut 6 bases from V and 6 bases from J, with 11 bases between. The CDR3 has 12 amino acids. Germline assignment: CDR1 MNHEY and CDR2 SMNVEV (reference sequence).

J is TRBJ2-2 and V is TRBV6-5, with D maybe TRBD2 (6 bases). V gave up 5 bases and J gave up 7 bases, with 11 bases separating them. This CDR3 is built from 13 residues. The V gene's germline CDR1 is MNHEY and CDR2 SVGAGI. CDR3 region: CASSRGAGGELFF. The CDR3 DNA follows: TGTGCCAGCAGTCGCGGGGCGGGCGGGGAGCTGTTTTTT.

J is TRBJ1-2 and V is TRBV21-1; no check of the table's D call, TRBD1, against the DNA was made. TRBV21-1 is a documented pseudogene. The CDR3 extends over 13 amino acids. The CDR3: CARGDRGHYGYTF. The CDR3 DNA is TGTGCCAGAGGGGACAGGGGGCACTATGGCTACACCTTC.

This chain links TRBV5-1 with TRBJ2-1; D call uncertain. This CDR3 is built from 13 residues. The germline V gene has CDR1 SGHRS and CDR2 YFSETQ. The V gene lost 1 base and the J gene lost 6 bases, with 8 bases spanning the gap. The CDR3 loop is CASSLTSLNEQFF. DNA for the CDR3: TGCGCCAGCAGCTTGACCAGTCTCAATGAGCAGTTCTTC.

In nucleotides, the CDR3 is TGTGCCAGCAGTTACGGGGGCTCCAAAAACATTCAGTACTTC. The encoded protein is CASSYGGSKNIQYF. The V gene is TRBV6-6, the J gene TRBJ2-4, with a tentative D call TRBD1 (6 bases). Trimming stripped 2 bases from V and 2 bases from J, with 7 bases between. The CDR3 covers 14 residues. CDR1 is MNHNY, CDR2 SVGAGI, per germline (reference sequence).

The chain carries TRBV11-2 and TRBJ2-1, with 8 bases aligning to TRBD1. There are 15 residues in the CDR3. CDR1 and CDR2 (germline): SGHAT, FQNNGV. With V trimmed by 5 bases and J by 1 base, 4 bases remained unmatched. The DNA of the CDR3 is TGTGCCAGCAGCGTAAGACAGGGGTCCTACAATGAGCAGTTCTTC. Translating it yields CASSVRQGSYNEQFF.

This clone came up once. This rearrangement joins TRBV5-1 to TRBJ2-3, with 10 bases lining up with TRBD1. J was trimmed by 5 bases and V by 3 bases; bases with no gene match: 12. Germline V gives CDR1 SGHRS, CDR2 YFSETQ. The CDR3 has 17 amino acids. The CDR3 loop reads CASSSLPGQGLEDTQYF. As DNA, the CDR3 is TGCGCCAGCAGCTCGCTCCCGGGACAGGGGTTGGAAGATACGCAGTATTTT.

The chain carries TRBV6-1 and TRBJ2-7; 7 nucleotides match TRBD1. Per germline, CDR1 MNHNS and CDR2 SASEGT. This CDR3 comprises 13 residues. J gave up 6 bases and V 2 bases, and 4 bases lay outside the gene matches. The chain's CDR3 is CASSEIPGGEQYF. Here the CDR3 DNA reads TGTGCCAGCAGTGAAATCCCAGGGGGCGAGCAGTACTTC.

The rearrangement links TRBV27 to TRBJ1-2; 11 bases line up with TRBD1. The CDR3 is 14 residues long. The V gene's germline CDR1 is MNHEY and CDR2 SMNVEV (reference sequence). V was clipped by 8 bases and J by 3 bases; unmatched bases: 5. This CDR3 is CASGDRGMYYGYTF. In nucleotides, the CDR3 is TGTGCCAGCGGGGACAGGGGGATGTACTATGGCTACACCTTC.

V gene TRBV7-9 combines with J gene TRBJ2-2; D unresolved. Germline CDR1 is SEHNR and CDR2 is FQNEAQ (reference sequence). The length of the CDR3 is 14 residues. V shed 1 base and J shed 1 base, with 4 bases lying between them. In DNA, the CDR3 is TGTGCCAGCAGCTTAGTTAGGAACACCGGGGAGCTGTTTTTT. Protein: CASSLVRNTGELFF.

The V call is TRBV27, the J call TRBJ2-5; 8 bases map to TRBD2. CDR1 and CDR2 (germline): MNHEY, SMNVEV (reference sequence). Trimming cost V 4 bases and J 1 base; bases outside gene matches: 11. The CDR3 has 17 residues. Here the CDR3 reads CASSSPKRGGRQETQYF. As DNA, the CDR3 is TGTGCCAGCAGTTCCCCCAAACGGGGGGGCCGCCAAGAGACCCAGTACTTC.

The V call is TRBV7-2, the J call TRBJ1-2, with D tentatively TRBD1 (6 bases). Trimming shortened V by 2 bases and J by 8 bases, and 12 bases separated the two germline ends. Per the germline V gene, CDR1 is SGHTA and CDR2 is FQGNSA. The CDR3 consists of 13 residues. This CDR3 reads CASSLTQGLGYTF. CDR3 DNA sequence: TGTGCCAGCAGCTTAACGCAGGGGCTCGGCTACACCTTC. The full variable domain, with the rest looked up from reference TRBV7-2 and TRBJ1-2, is GAGVSQSPSNKVTEKGKDVELRCDPISGHTALYWYRQSLGQGLEFLIYFQGNSAPDKSGLPSDRFSAERTGGSVSTLTIQRTQQEDSAVYLCASSLTQGLGYTFGSGTRLTVV.

V gene TRBV14 combines with J gene TRBJ1-3, with a possible D match to TRBD1 (5 bases). V was clipped by 0 bases and J by 7 bases, with 13 bases between them. CDR1 SGHDN and CDR2 FVKESK come from the germline V gene. The CDR3 runs 15 residues. CDR3 DNA: TGTGCCAGCAGCCAAGATCGCAGGGTCGGGAACACCATATATTTT. Residues: CASSQDRRVGNTIYF.

The CDR3 is CASSMLSSGGDTQYF. The CDR3 DNA sequence: TGTGCCAGTAGTATGTTGTCTAGCGGGGGTGATACGCAGTATTTT. The chain links TRBV19 to TRBJ2-3, with 10 bases fitting TRBD2. The CDR3 consists of 15 residues. Trimming at V came to 3 bases and at J to 6 bases, leaving 6 bases not matched to a gene. Germline V CDR1 and CDR2: LNHDA, SQIVND (reference sequence).

The rearrangement links TRBV6-5 to TRBJ1-2; D gene ambiguous. Trimming shortened V by 6 bases and J by 7 bases, and 12 bases separated the two germline ends. CDR1 is MNHEY, CDR2 SVGAGI, per germline. The CDR3 runs to 12 residues. The CDR3 nucleotides read TGTGCCAGCAGGGTGGGAGGGAGTGGCTACACCTTC. Translated: CASRVGGSGYTF.